This T cell receptor beta chain was observed in a study of T-cell memory formation after mild COVID-19. Study as a whole: The study found TCR clusters largely donor specific.

TCRdb reprocessed the 5' RACE reads via MiXCR and lists one record per CDR3 protein. The sample comprises 250,000 to 350,000 distinct CDR3 sequences, 15% to 20% of which are singletons, and 22% rests with the top ten. Looked up from germline, CDR1 is MNHNS and CDR2 is SASEGT. This CDR3 region has 15 residues. Between the trimmed V and J ends, which lost 1 base and 0 bases, there was a span of 7 bases. The source is a man aged 18 to 30 who had mild COVID-19 (a few samples of this study predate the infection). Cell type and time point are not known. Material: PBMCs or a T cell subset sorted from them (not recorded which). This rearrangement joins TRBV6-1 to TRBJ1-5; no firm D call. DNA for the CDR3: TGTGCCAGCAGTGAAGTGCCGGTTAGCAATCAGCCCCAGCATTTT. Amino acids: CASSEVPVSNQPQHF.